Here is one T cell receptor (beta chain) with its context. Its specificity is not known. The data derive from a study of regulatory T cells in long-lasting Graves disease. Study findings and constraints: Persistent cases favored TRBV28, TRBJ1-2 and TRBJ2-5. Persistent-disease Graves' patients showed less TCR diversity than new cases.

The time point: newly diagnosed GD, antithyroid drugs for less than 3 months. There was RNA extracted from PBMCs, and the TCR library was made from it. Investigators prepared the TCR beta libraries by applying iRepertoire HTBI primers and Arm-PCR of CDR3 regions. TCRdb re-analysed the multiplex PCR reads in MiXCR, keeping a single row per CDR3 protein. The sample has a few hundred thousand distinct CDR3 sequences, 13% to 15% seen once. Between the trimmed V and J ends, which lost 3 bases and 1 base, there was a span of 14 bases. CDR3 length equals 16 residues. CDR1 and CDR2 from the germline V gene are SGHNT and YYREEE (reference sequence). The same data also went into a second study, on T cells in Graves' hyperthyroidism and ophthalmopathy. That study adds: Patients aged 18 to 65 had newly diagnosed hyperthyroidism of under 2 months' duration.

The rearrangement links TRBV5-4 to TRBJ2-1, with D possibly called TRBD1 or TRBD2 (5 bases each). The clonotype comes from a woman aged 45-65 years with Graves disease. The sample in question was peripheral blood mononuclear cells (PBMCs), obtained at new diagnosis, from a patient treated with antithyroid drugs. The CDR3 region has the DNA TGTGCCAGCAGCTCAGCTCCGGGACCTTCCTACAATGAGCAGTTCTTC. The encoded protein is CASSSAPGPSYNEQFF.